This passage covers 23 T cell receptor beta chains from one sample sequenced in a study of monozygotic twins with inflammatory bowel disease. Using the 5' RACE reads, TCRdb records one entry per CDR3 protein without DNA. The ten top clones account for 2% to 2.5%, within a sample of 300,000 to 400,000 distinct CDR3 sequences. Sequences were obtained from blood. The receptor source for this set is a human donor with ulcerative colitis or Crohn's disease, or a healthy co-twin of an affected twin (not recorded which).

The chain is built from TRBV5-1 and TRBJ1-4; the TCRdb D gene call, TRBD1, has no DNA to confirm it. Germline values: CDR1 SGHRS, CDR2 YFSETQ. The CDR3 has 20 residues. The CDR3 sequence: CASSFSVLAQGERTNEKLFF.

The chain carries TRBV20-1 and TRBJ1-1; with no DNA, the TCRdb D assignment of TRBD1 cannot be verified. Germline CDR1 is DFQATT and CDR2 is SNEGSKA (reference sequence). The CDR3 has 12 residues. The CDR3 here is CSATIQGTEAFF.

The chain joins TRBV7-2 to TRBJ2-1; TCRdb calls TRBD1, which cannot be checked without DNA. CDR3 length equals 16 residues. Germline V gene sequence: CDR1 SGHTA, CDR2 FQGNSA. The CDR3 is CASSLADLLGGDEQFF.

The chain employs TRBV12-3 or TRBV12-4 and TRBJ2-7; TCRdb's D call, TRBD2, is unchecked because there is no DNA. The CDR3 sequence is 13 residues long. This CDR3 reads CASSLWADGEQYF.

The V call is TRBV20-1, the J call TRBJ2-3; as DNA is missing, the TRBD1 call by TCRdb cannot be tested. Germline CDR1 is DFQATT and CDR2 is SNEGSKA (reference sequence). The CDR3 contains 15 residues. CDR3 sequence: CSARDQAGLVDTQYF.

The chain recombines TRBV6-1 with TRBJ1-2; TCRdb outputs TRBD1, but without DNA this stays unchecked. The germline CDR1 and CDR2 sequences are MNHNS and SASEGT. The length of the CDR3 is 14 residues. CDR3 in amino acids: CASRGTGTQWGYTF.

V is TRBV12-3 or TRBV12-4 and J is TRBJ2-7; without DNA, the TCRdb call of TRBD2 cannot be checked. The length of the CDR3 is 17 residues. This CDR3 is CASSFLWTSGDSYEQYF.

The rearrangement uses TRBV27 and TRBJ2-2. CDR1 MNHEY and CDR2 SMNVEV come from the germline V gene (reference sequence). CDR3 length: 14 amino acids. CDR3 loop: CASTPGRDTGELFF.

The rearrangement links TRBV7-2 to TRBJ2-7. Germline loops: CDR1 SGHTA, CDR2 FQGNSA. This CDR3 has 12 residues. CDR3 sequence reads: CASSPDVGEQYF.

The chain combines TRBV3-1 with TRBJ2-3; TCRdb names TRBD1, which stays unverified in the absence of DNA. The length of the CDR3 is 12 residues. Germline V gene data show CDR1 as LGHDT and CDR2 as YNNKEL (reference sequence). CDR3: CASSPDSRLQYF.

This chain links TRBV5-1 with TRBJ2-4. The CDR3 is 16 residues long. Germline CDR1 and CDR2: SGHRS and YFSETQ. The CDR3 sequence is CASSLPVADAKNIQYF.

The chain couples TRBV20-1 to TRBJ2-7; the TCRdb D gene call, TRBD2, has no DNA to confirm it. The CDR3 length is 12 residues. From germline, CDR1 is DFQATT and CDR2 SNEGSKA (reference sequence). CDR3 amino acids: CSASAGNSPQYF.

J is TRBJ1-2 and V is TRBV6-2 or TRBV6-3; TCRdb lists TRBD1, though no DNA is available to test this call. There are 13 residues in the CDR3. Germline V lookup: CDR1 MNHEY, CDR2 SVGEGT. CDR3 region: CASSYGDVYGYTF.

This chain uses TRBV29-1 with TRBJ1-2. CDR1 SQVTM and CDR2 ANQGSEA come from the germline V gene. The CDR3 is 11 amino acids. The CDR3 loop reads CSGDSSYGYTF.

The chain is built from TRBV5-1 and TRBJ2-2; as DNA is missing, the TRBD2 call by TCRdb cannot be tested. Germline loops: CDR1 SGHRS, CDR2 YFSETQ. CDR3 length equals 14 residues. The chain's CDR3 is CASRGLADSGELFF. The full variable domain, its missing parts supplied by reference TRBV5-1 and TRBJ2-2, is KAGVTQTPRYLIKTRGQQVTLSCSPISGHRSVSWYQQTPGQGLQFLFEYFSETQRNKGNFPGRFSGRQFSNSRSEMNVSTLELGDSALYLCASRGLADSGELFFGEGSRLTVL.

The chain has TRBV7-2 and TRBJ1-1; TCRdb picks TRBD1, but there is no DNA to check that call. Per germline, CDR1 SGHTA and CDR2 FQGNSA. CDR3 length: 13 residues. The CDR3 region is CASSRRQFTEAFF.

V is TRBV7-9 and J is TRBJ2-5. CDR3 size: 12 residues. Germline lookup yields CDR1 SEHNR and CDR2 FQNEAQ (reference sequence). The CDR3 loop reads CASSSSKKTQYF. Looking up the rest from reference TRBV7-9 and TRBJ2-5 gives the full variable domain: DTGVSQNPRHKITKRGQNVTFRCDPISEHNRLYWYRQTLGQGPEFLTYFQNEAQLEKSRLLSDRFSAERPKGSFSTLEIQRTEQGDSAMYLCASSSSKKTQYFGPGTRLLVL.

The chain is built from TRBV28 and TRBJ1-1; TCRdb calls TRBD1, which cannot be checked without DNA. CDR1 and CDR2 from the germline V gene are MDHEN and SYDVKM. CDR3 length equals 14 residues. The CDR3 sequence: CASSVGGRGTEAFF.

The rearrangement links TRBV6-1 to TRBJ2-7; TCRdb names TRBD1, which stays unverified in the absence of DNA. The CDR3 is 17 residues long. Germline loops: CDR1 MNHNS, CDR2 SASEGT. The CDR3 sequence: CASSLTGTGVGSYEQYF.

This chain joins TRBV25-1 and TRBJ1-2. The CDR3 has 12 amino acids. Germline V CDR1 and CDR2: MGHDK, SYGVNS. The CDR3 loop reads CASSESSYGYTF.

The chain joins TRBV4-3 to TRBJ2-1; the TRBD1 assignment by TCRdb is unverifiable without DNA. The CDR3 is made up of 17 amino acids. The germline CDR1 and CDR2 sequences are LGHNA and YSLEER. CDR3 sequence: CASSQSRDRVFYNEQFF.

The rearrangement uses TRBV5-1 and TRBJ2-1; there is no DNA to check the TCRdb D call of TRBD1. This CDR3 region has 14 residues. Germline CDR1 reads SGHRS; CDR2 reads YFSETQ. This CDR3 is CASTPGFPDNEQFF.

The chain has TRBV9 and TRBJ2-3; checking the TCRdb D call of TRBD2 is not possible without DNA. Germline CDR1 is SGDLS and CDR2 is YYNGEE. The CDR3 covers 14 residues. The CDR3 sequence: CASKGLANTDTQYF.